These 3 T cell receptor beta chains came from one sample sequenced in a study of cytomegalovirus exposure and HLA in healthy donors (TCRdb year 2017). To prepare the library, the immunoSEQ multiplex PCR assay was applied. The multiplex PCR relied on a mix of 60 forward primers for TCR Vbeta segments and 13 reverse primers for TCR Jbeta segments. Imported from immuneACCESS, the table was reduced by TCRdb to in-frame sequences with V and J called. These copies leave out some clones; in studies compared against another copy, an unresolved V gene accounts for under half, and the cause of the remainder is not known. This sample gives about 190,000 clones in total; roughly 80% of them show up just once. The ten largest clones take up approximately 3.8% of the sample. Material for sequencing was PBMCs. These receptors were collected from a man between 50 and 59 years old in good health and CMV-seronegative.

The CDR3 protein is CASSPWAGQETQYF. In nucleotides, the CDR3 is TGTGCCAGCAGTCCCTGGGCAGGCCAAGAGACCCAGTACTTC. The V and J genes are TRBV27 and TRBJ2-5, with no clear D. Germline lookup yields CDR1 MNHEY and CDR2 SMNVEV (reference sequence). The CDR3 covers 14 residues. With 5 bases removed from V and 1 base from J, the gap between germline ends came to 11 bases.

V usage is TRBV25-1 and J usage is TRBJ1-3; no firm D call. Germline loops: CDR1 MGHDK, CDR2 SYGVNS. The V gene lost 1 base and the J gene lost 1 base, with 5 bases spanning the gap. CDR3 length: 14 amino acids. The CDR3 DNA sequence: TGTGCCAGCAGTGAATGGGCATCTGGAAACACCATATATTTT. It codes for CASSEWASGNTIYF. Variable domain in full (rest from reference TRBV25-1 and TRBJ1-3): EADIYQTPRYLVIGTGKKITLECSQTMGHDKMYWYQQDPGMELHLIHYSYGVNSTEKGDLSSESTVSRIRTEHFPLTLESARPSHTSQYLCASSEWASGNTIYFGEGSWLTVV.

The chain couples TRBV30 to TRBJ1-2, with D perhaps TRBD1 (6 bases). V was trimmed by 4 bases and J by 2 bases, leaving 8 bases between them. CDR3 size: 12 residues. CDR1 and CDR2 from the germline V gene are GTSNPN and SVGIG (reference sequence). CDR3 sequence: CAWTQGNYGYTF. CDR3 sequence (DNA): TGTGCCTGGACCCAGGGGAACTATGGCTACACCTTC.